Shown below are 5 T cell receptor beta chains from a single sample sequenced in a study of tumor-infiltrating lymphocytes in primary liver carcinoma. With around 500 ng total RNA as template and a constant-region primer, TCR beta cDNA was made. For TCR beta, libraries were produced by three nested multiplex PCR rounds using slightly modified ARM-PCR. TRBV1-TRBV30 forward primers paired with a C-beta reverse primer were used in the first two PCR rounds, which ran approximately 11 cycles each. TCRdb reprocessed the multiplex PCR reads with MiXCR, giving one entry per CDR3 protein. The table records 300,000 to 400,000 distinct CDR3 sequences, around 60% of them present only once. Extraction also yielded germline DNA, while blood RNA was obtained from unsorted whole blood. Sequenced material: peripheral blood. The source of these receptors is a man aged 35 to 55 with primary liver carcinoma and hepatitis B virus infection.

In regard to this clonotype: This may arise from a read error, as a much more abundant clone is one base away. The J gene is TRBJ1-2, the V gene TRBV4-3, with D maybe TRBD1 (5 bases). V lost 4 bases to trimming and J lost 3 bases, with 9 bases between them. Germline assignment: CDR1 LGHNA and CDR2 YSLEER. This CDR3 has 13 amino acids. Written as DNA, the CDR3 is TGCGCCAGCAGCCGGGACGGGGACTATGGCTACACCTTC. Translation gives CASSRDGDYGYTF.

This sequence joins TRBV6-5 and TRBJ2-7; D possibly corresponds to TRBD1 (5 bases). V dropped 7 bases and J dropped 2 bases, with 12 bases sitting between them. Looked up from germline, CDR1 is MNHEY and CDR2 is SVGAGI. The CDR3 runs to 13 residues. The CDR3 spells CASTTGRAYEQYF. CDR3 DNA: TGTGCCAGCACCACCGGCAGGGCCTACGAGCAGTACTTC.

To note about this clonotype: The junction departs from germline at one end; a sequencing error may be responsible. The chain joins TRBV6-2 or TRBV6-3 to TRBJ2-4; D may match TRBD1 or TRBD2 (6 bases each). This CDR3 has 15 amino acids. Germline loops: CDR1 MNHEY, CDR2 SVGEGT. The CDR3 loop reads CDSSTPMGGVNIQYF. The DNA for the CDR3 is TGTGACAGCAGTACGCCGATGGGGGGCGTAAACATTCAGTACTTC.

With regard to this clonotype: A much larger clone differs from this one at a single base, so this may be a read error. The genes are TRBV4-1 and TRBJ2-1; D not certain. Germline lookup yields CDR1 MGHRA and CDR2 YSYEKL. This CDR3 spans 15 amino acids. CDR3: CASSQVGSSYNQQFF. The CDR3 DNA reads as TGCGCCAGCAGCCAAGTAGGGTCCTCCTACAATCAGCAGTTCTTC.

This clonotype was seen many times. This chain joins TRBV6-6 and TRBJ2-3, with 9 bases lining up with TRBD2. The CDR3 length is 17 residues. V lost 2 bases, J lost 0 bases, and 6 bases stayed unmatched. Germline CDR1 reads MNHNY; CDR2 reads SVGAGI (reference sequence). The DNA for the CDR3 is TGTGCCAGCAGTTACATTCCTAGCGGGACCAGCACAGATACGCAGTATTTT. Translation gives CASSYIPSGTSTDTQYF.